This is a list of T cell receptor beta chains from one sample in a study of T cells in Graves' hyperthyroidism and ophthalmopathy. TCRdb fed the multiplex PCR reads into MiXCR, producing one record per CDR3 protein. The sample has approximately 410,000 distinct CDR3 sequences, roughly 14% seen once. Sequencing was performed on blood. The receptors shown here come from a man between 18 and 29 years old with Graves' ophthalmopathy. Both conserved end residues are part of each CDR3. The D gene is left open where the match is weak. Clone size is given for some rows only: seen once, a few or many times, or a class if the clone is expanded.

D gene: TRBD1
clone size: many
V gene: TRBV7-8
J gene: TRBJ1-2
CDR3 DNA: TGTGCCAGCAGCTGGGGACAGGGGAGCTATGGCTACACCTTC
CDR3 protein: CASSWGQGSYGYTF

D gene: TRBD1
clone size: many
V gene: TRBV28
J gene: TRBJ2-7
CDR3 DNA: TGTGCCAGCAGTTTATCACCGCAAACAGGGGGCGAGCAGTACTTC
CDR3 protein: CASSLSPQTGGEQYF

D gene: TRBD1
clone size: many
V gene: TRBV5-1
J gene: TRBJ2-7
CDR3 DNA: TGCGCCAGCAGCCTTGACAGGGAATACTACGAGCAGTACTTC
CDR3 protein: CASSLDREYYEQYF

D gene: TRBD2
clone size: many
V gene: TRBV7-8
J gene: TRBJ2-7
CDR3 DNA: TGTGCCAGCAGCTTAGAGCGGGACTCCTACGAGCAGTACTTC
CDR3 protein: CASSLERDSYEQYF

D gene: .
clone size: many
V gene: TRBV20-1
J gene: TRBJ1-2
CDR3 DNA: TGCAGTGCTACCGACAGCCTCTATGGCTACACCTTC
CDR3 protein: CSATDSLYGYTF

D gene: TRBD2
clone size: many
V gene: TRBV5-8
J gene: TRBJ2-3
CDR3 DNA: TGTGCCAGCAGCTTAACTAGCGGGGGGGCAGATACGCAGTATTTT
CDR3 protein: CASSLTSGGADTQYF

D gene: .
clone size: many
V gene: TRBV7-8
J gene: TRBJ1-3
CDR3 DNA: TGTGCCAGCAGCTTACTTTCTGGAAACACCATATATTTT
CDR3 protein: CASSLLSGNTIYF

D gene: TRBD2
clone size: .
V gene: TRBV3-1
J gene: TRBJ2-1
CDR3 DNA: TGTGCCAGCAGCCCGGGACTAGCGGGAGGGGTACAGGGCAATGAGCAGTTCTTC
CDR3 protein: CASSPGLAGGVQGNEQFF

D gene: .
clone size: many
V gene: TRBV12-3/TRBV12-4
J gene: TRBJ2-2
CDR3 DNA: TGTGCCAGCAGTTTCGTTGCCCACACCGGGGAGCTGTTTTTT
CDR3 protein: CASSFVAHTGELFF

D gene: .
clone size: .
V gene: TRBV7-2
J gene: TRBJ1-5
CDR3 DNA: TGTGCCAGCAGCTTACGGCGCGGAGATAGCAATCAGCCCCAGCATTTT
CDR3 protein: CASSLRRGDSNQPQHF

D gene: .
clone size: .
V gene: TRBV5-1
J gene: TRBJ2-1
CDR3 DNA: TGCGCCAGCAGCTTGTTATCCCACAATAAGCAGTTCTTC
CDR3 protein: CASSLLSHNKQFF

D gene: TRBD1
clone size: .
V gene: TRBV27
J gene: TRBJ1-2
CDR3 DNA: TGTGCCAGCGGTCAGGACAGGGCAAGACAATCTTATGGCTACACCTTC
CDR3 protein: CASGQDRARQSYGYTF

D gene: TRBD2
clone size: .
V gene: TRBV14
J gene: TRBJ2-7
CDR3 DNA: TGTGCCAGCAGCCAAGAGATAGCGGGAGTAAGGGAGCAGTACTTC
CDR3 protein: CASSQEIAGVREQYF

D gene: .
clone size: many
V gene: TRBV5-8
J gene: TRBJ2-3
CDR3 DNA: TGTGCCAGCAGCTCCTTGGGCTGGACAGATACGCAGTATTTT
CDR3 protein: CASSSLGWTDTQYF

D gene: TRBD2
clone size: .
V gene: TRBV11-2
J gene: TRBJ2-1
CDR3 DNA: TGTGCCAGCAGGACCGGGACTAGCGGCTACTACAATGAGCAGTTCTTC
CDR3 protein: CASRTGTSGYYNEQFF

D gene: .
clone size: few
V gene: TRBV5-8
J gene: TRBJ2-2
CDR3 DNA: TGTGCCAGCAGCCCAGGAGGACAGATCGCGAACACCGGGGAGCTGTTTTTT
CDR3 protein: CASSPGGQIANTGELFF

D gene: TRBD1
clone size: many
V gene: TRBV2
J gene: TRBJ1-6
CDR3 DNA: TGTGCCAGCAGCGAGGACAGGGGATTGGGATCACCCCTCCACTTT
CDR3 protein: CASSEDRGLGSPLHF

D gene: .
clone size: .
V gene: TRBV19
J gene: TRBJ1-4
CDR3 DNA: TGTGCCAGTAGTCCGGACGGATATAATGAAAAACTGTTTTTT
CDR3 protein: CASSPDGYNEKLFF

D gene: .
clone size: .
V gene: TRBV9
J gene: TRBJ1-1
CDR3 DNA: TGTGCCAGCAGCAGACCCGGGGGCCGAAACGCTGAAGCTTTCTTT
CDR3 protein: CASSRPGGRNAEAFF

D gene: .
clone size: many
V gene: TRBV7-9
J gene: TRBJ1-1
CDR3 DNA: TGTGCCAGCAGCTCCAGCCGGGGAGCTTTCTTT
CDR3 protein: CASSSSRGAFF

D gene: TRBD1
clone size: many
V gene: TRBV6-6
J gene: TRBJ2-3
CDR3 DNA: TGTGCCAGCAGTTACTACTCCGGGACAGGGTACACAGATACGCAGTATTTT
CDR3 protein: CASSYYSGTGYTDTQYF

D gene: TRBD1
clone size: .
V gene: TRBV20-1
J gene: TRBJ1-6
CDR3 DNA: TGCAGTGCTCACCAGGGACAGTCTAATTCACCCCTCCACTTT
CDR3 protein: CSAHQGQSNSPLHF

D gene: .
clone size: .
V gene: TRBV10-2
J gene: TRBJ2-7
CDR3 DNA: TGCGCCAGCAGTGATTGGGGGTACTACGAGCAGTACTTC
CDR3 protein: CASSDWGYYEQYF

D gene: TRBD1
clone size: many
V gene: TRBV7-3
J gene: TRBJ1-1
CDR3 DNA: TGTGCCAGCAGCCCAGGGGGAGGCCATAACACTGAAGCTTTCTTT
CDR3 protein: CASSPGGGHNTEAFF

D gene: TRBD2
clone size: many
V gene: TRBV20-1
J gene: TRBJ2-3
CDR3 DNA: TGCAGTGCTAGAGGGACTAGCGGGGGCGCAGATACGCAGTATTTT
CDR3 protein: CSARGTSGGADTQYF

D gene: .
clone size: few
V gene: TRBV19
J gene: TRBJ2-7
CDR3 DNA: TGTGCCAGTAGTCCGGAGATCAGCTCCTACGAGCAGTACTTC
CDR3 protein: CASSPEISSYEQYF

D gene: .
clone size: many
V gene: TRBV6-1
J gene: TRBJ1-2
CDR3 DNA: TGTGCCAGCAGACAGTATGGCTACACCTTC
CDR3 protein: CASRQYGYTF

D gene: .
clone size: many
V gene: TRBV18
J gene: TRBJ2-7
CDR3 DNA: TGTGCCAGCTCACCAACGGGAGCAAACGAGCAGTACTTC
CDR3 protein: CASSPTGANEQYF

D gene: TRBD2
clone size: .
V gene: TRBV25-1
J gene: TRBJ2-5
CDR3 DNA: TGTGCCAGCAGTGACCCCGGGGGGGCAGGAGAGACCCAGTACTTC
CDR3 protein: CASSDPGGAGETQYF

D gene: .
clone size: many
V gene: TRBV6-1
J gene: TRBJ1-2
CDR3 DNA: TGTGCCAGCAGTGAAGCGGGGAGCAGAGGCAACTACTATGGCTACACCTTC
CDR3 protein: CASSEAGSRGNYYGYTF

D gene: .
clone size: many
V gene: TRBV3-1
J gene: TRBJ1-1
CDR3 DNA: TGTGCCACCAGTCAGGGGAATGAAGCTTTCTTT
CDR3 protein: CATSQGNEAFF

D gene: .
clone size: many
V gene: TRBV2
J gene: TRBJ2-3
CDR3 DNA: TGTGCCAGCAGTGTTGAGGGGACAGATACGCAGTATTTT
CDR3 protein: CASSVEGTDTQYF

D gene: TRBD2
clone size: many
V gene: TRBV12-3/TRBV12-4
J gene: TRBJ2-3
CDR3 DNA: TGTGCCAGCCGAGCGGGAGGGACAGATACGCAGTATTTT
CDR3 protein: CASRAGGTDTQYF

D gene: .
clone size: .
V gene: TRBV7-9
J gene: TRBJ1-1
CDR3 DNA: TGTGCCAGCAGCTTAGCCGCAGGGGTGAACACTGAAGCTTTCTTT
CDR3 protein: CASSLAAGVNTEAFF

D gene: .
clone size: few
V gene: TRBV24-1
J gene: TRBJ2-5
CDR3 DNA: TGTGCCACCAGTGATTCCCTCTCTAGCGAACAAGAGACCCAGTACTTC
CDR3 protein: CATSDSLSSEQETQYF

D gene: .
clone size: .
V gene: TRBV9
J gene: TRBJ2-6
CDR3 DNA: TGTGCCAGCAGCATAAGGACAGTTAGCTCTGGGGCCAACGTCCTGACTTTC
CDR3 protein: CASSIRTVSSGANVLTF